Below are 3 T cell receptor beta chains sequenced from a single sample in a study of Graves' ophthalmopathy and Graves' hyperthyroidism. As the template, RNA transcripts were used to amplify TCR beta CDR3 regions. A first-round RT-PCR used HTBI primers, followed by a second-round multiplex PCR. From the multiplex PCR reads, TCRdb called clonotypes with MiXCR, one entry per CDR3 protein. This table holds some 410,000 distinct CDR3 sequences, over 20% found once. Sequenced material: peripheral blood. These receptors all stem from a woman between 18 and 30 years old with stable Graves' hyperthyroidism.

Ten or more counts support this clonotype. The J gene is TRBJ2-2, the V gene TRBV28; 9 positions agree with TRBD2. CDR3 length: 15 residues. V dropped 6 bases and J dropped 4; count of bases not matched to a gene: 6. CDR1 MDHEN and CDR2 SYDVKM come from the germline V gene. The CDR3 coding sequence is TGTGCCAGCAGACGGGCTAGCGGGGTCACCGGGGAGCTGTTTTTT. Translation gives CASRRASGVTGELFF.

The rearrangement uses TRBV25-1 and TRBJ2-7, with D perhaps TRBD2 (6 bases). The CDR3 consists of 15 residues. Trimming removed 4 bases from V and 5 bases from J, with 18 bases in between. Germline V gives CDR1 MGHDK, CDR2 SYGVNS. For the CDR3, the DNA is TGTGCCAGCAGTGCGGGGGTCTCGGGGACCCACGAGCAGTACTTC. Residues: CASSAGVSGTHEQYF.

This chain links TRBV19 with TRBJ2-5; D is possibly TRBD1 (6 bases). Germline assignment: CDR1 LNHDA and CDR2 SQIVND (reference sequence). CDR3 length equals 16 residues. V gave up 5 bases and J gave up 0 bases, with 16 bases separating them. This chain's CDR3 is CASSATGKGHQETQYF. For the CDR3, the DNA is TGTGCCAGTAGTGCAACAGGGAAGGGCCACCAAGAGACCCAGTACTTC.